This TCR beta chain originates from a study of CD8+CD57+ T cells in acquired aplastic anemia. Across the whole study: Sorted CD4+ and CD8+ cell DNA averaged roughly 3.2 ug. General study findings and limits: Overlap between patients and controls comprised 25 to 35 CD8+ CDR3 sequences.

Patients who underwent sequencing had shown CD8+CD57+ cell expansion by flow cytometry. There was no therapy given to any patient before the blood sampling took place. This clonotype has a count of ten or more. Its matching antigen is unknown. The CDR3 consists of 14 residues. V was trimmed by 5 bases and J by 4 bases, leaving 14 bases between them. Germline V CDR1 and CDR2: MNHEY, SVGEGT. Genomic DNA, the template, was used for profiling of the TCR beta VDJ and CDR3. TCRdb fed the reads into MiXCR, producing one record per CDR3 protein. The sample consists of about 150,000 distinct CDR3 sequences, 40% to 55% of them appearing once.

Material: sorted CD4+, CD8+, or CD8+CD57+ T cells (not recorded which) from PBMCs. This chain joins TRBV6-2 or TRBV6-3 and TRBJ1-2, with D possibly being TRBD1 (6 bases). This TCR was recovered from a human donor with aplastic anemia. CDR3 nucleotide sequence: TGTGCCAGCAGTCCACGGAGGGGGGCCTATGGCTACACCTTC. Translating it yields CASSPRRGAYGYTF.